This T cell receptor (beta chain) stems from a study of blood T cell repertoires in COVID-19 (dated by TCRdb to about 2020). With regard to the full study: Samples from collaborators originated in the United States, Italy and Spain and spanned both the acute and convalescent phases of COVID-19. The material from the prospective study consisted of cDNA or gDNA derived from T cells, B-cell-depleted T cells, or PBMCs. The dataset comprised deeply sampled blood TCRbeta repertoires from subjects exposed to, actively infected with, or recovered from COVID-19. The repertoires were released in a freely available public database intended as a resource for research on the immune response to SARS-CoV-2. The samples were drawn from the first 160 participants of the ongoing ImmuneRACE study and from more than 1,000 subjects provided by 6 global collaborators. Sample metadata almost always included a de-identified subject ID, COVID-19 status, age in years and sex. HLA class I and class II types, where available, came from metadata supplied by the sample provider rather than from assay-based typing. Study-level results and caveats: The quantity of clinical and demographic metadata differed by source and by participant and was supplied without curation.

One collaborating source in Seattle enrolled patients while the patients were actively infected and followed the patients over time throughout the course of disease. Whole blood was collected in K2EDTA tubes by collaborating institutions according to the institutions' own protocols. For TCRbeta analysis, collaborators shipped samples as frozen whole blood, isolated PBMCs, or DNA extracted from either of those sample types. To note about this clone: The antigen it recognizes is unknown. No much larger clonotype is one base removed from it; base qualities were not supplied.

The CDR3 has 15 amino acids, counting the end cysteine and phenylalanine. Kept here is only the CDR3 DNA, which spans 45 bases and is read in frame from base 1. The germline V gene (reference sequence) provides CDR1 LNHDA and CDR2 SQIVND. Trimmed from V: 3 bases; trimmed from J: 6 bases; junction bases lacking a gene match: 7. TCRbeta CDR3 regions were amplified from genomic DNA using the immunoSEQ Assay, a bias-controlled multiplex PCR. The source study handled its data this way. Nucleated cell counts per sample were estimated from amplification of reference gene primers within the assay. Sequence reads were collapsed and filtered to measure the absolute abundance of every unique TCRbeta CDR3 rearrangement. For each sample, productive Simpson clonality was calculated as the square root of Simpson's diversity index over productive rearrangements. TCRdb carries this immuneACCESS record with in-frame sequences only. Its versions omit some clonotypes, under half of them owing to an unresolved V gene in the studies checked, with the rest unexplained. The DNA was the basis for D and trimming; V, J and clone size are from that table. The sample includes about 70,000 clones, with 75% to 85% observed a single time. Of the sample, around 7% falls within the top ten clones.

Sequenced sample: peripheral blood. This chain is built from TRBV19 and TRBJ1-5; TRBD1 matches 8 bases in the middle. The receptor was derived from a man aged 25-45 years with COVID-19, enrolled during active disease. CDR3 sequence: CASSIGRGLGQPQHF. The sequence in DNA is TGTGCCAGTAGTATCGGCAGGGGGCTGGGTCAGCCCCAGCATTTT. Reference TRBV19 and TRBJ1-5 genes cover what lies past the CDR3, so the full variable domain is DGGITQSPKYLFRKEGQNVTLSCEQNLNHDAMYWYRQDPGQGLRLIYYSQIVNDFQKGDIAEGYSVSREKKESFPLTVTSAQKNPTAFYLCASSIGRGLGQPQHFGDGTRLSIL.